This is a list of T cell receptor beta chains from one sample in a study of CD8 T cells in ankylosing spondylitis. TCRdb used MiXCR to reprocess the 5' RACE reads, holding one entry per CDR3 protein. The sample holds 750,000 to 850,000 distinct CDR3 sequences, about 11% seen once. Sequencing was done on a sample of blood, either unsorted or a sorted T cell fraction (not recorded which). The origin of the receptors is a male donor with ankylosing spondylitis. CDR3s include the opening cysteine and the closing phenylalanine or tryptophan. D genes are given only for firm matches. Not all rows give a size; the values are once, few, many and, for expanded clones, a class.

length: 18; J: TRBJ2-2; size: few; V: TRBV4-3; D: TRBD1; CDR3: CASSQGIAGQANTGELFF; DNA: TGCGCCAGCAGCCAAGGAATCGCTGGACAGGCGAACACCGGGGAGCTGTTTTTT
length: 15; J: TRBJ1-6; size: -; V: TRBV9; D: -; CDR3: CASSASASYNSPLHF; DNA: TGTGCCAGCAGTGCCAGCGCCTCCTATAATTCACCCCTCCACTTT
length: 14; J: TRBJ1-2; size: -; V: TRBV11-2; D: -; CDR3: CASSFRGGTLGYTF; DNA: TGTGCCAGCAGCTTCCGAGGGGGGACCCTTGGCTACACCTTC
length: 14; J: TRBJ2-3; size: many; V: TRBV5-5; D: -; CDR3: CASSFQISTDTQYF; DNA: TGTGCCAGCAGCTTCCAGATTAGCACAGATACGCAGTATTTT
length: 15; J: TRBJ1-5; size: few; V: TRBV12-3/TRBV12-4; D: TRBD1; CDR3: CASSPKDRENQPQHF; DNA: TGTGCCAGCAGTCCCAAGGACAGGGAAAATCAGCCCCAGCATTTT
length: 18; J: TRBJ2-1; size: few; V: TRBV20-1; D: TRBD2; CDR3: CSARPLKSSGGARNEQFF; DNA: TGCAGTGCTAGGCCCCTTAAGAGTAGCGGGGGGGCACGCAATGAGCAGTTCTTC
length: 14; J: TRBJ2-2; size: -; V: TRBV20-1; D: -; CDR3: CSARSPPNTGELFF; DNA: TGCAGTGCTAGATCACCCCCGAACACCGGGGAGCTGTTTTTT
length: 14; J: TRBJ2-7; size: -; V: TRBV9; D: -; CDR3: CANSWGAASYEQYF; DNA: TGTGCCAACAGTTGGGGAGCAGCGAGCTACGAGCAGTACTTC
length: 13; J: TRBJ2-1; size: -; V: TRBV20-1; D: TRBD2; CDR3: CSVGSGSWNEQFF; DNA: TGCAGTGTCGGTAGCGGGAGCTGGAATGAGCAGTTCTTC
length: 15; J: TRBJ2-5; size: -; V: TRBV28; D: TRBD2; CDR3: CASSLPPSGQETQYF; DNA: TGTGCCAGCAGTTTACCACCTAGCGGGCAAGAGACCCAGTACTTC
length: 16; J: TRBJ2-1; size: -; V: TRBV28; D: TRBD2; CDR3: CASSPPGTSGYNEQFF; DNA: TGTGCCAGCAGCCCCCCGGGGACTAGCGGATACAATGAGCAGTTCTTC
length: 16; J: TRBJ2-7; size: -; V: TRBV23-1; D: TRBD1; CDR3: CASSAQRQGLAGEQYF; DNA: TGCGCCAGCAGTGCTCAAAGACAGGGTCTGGCCGGTGAGCAGTACTTC
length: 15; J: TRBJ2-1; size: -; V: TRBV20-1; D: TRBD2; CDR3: CSASNLAGGGNEQFF; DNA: TGCAGTGCTAGTAATCTAGCGGGAGGTGGGAATGAGCAGTTCTTC
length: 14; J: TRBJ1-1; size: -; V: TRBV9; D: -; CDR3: CASSPHQGNTEAFF; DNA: TGTGCCAGCAGCCCACATCAGGGGAACACTGAAGCTTTCTTT
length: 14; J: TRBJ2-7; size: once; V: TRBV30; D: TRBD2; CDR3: CAWSVGGGAKEQYF; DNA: TGTGCCTGGAGTGTAGGCGGGGGGGCCAAAGAGCAGTACTTC